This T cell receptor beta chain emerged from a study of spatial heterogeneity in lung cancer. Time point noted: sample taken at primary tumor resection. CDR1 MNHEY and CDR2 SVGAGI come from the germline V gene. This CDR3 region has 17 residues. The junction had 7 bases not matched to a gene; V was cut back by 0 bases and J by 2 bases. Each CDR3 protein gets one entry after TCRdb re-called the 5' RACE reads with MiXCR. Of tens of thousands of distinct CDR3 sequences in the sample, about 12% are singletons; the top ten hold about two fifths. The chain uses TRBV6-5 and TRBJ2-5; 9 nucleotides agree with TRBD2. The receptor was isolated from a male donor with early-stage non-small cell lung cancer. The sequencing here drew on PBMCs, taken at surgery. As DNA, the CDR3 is TGTGCCAGCAGTTACTCCAGTAGCGGGGGTGTACAAGAGACCCAGTACTTC. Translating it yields CASSYSSSGGVQETQYF.